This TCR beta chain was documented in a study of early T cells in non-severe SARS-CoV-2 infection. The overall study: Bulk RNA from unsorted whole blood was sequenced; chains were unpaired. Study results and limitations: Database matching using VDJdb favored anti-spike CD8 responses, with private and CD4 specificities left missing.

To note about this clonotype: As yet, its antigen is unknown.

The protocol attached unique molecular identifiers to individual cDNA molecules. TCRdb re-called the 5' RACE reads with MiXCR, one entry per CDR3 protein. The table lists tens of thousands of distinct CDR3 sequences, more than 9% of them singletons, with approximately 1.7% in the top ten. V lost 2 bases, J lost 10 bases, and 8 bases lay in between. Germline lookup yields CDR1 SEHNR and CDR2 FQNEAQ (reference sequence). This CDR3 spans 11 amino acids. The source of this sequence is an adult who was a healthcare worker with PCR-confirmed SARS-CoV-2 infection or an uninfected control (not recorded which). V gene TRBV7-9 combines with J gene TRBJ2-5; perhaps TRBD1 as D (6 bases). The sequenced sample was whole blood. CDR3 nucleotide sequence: TGTGCCAGCAGCTTAACAGGGATCCAGTACTTC. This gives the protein CASSLTGIQYF. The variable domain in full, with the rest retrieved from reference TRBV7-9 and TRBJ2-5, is DTGVSQNPRHKITKRGQNVTFRCDPISEHNRLYWYRQTLGQGPEFLTYFQNEAQLEKSRLLSDRFSAERPKGSFSTLEIQRTEQGDSAMYLCASSLTGIQYFGPGTRLLVL.